The 4 T cell receptor beta chains listed next were all sequenced from one sample in a study of cytomegalovirus exposure and HLA in healthy donors. Vbeta (60) and Jbeta (13) primers were used in the PCR. Assay used: immunoSEQ multiplex PCR; TCRdb lists only in-frame clones, some missing. This table holds about 200,000 clones, 79% found once. Source material: PBMCs. The source of these receptors is a woman aged 30 to 39 in good health and CMV-seropositive.

The V and J genes are TRBV5-5 and TRBJ1-3, with unresolved D. Germline CDR1 is SGHKS and CDR2 is YYEKEE (reference sequence). The CDR3 runs 15 residues. The V and J ends lost 4 bases and 0 bases respectively, with 11 bases between them. The DNA of the CDR3 is TGTGCCAGCAGCCCACAGCCGAGCTCTGGAAACACCATATATTTT. It encodes CASSPQPSSGNTIYF.

The V call is TRBV7-2, the J call TRBJ2-7; tentative D call: TRBD1 (5 bases). V lost 1 base and J lost 3, with 13 bases in between. The germline V gene encodes CDR1 SGHTA and CDR2 FQGNSA. The CDR3 has 15 residues. The CDR3 reads CASSLVAPDNYEQYF. The CDR3 DNA sequence: TGTGCCAGCAGCTTAGTGGCCCCGGACAACTACGAGCAGTACTTC.

V usage is TRBV11-3 and J usage is TRBJ2-5; TRBD2 matches 14 bases. Germline CDR1 SGHNT, CDR2 YENEEA. The CDR3 runs 19 residues. Losses at the gene ends were 4 bases for V and 3 bases for J; bases not matched to a gene: 13. Here the CDR3 reads CASSSRRLAGGPLEETQYF. For the CDR3, the DNA is TGTGCCAGCAGCTCGAGACGACTAGCGGGAGGGCCTCTGGAAGAGACCCAGTACTTC.

This CDR3 reads CASSLARGIAEAFF. DNA of the CDR3: TGTGCCAGCAGCTTGGCTCGGGGGATTGCTGAAGCTTTCTTT. This chain links TRBV5-6 with TRBJ1-1, with D possibly matching TRBD1 (5 bases). The V gene's germline CDR1 is SGHDT and CDR2 YYEEEE. This CDR3 is built from 14 residues. V was trimmed by 0 bases and J by 6 bases, leaving 12 bases between them.